Listed below are T cell receptor beta chains from one sample, sequenced in a study of neurological immune-mediated disorders. TCRdb passed the 5' RACE reads through MiXCR, listing each CDR3 protein once. The repertoire holds under 85,000 distinct CDR3 sequences, with roughly 15% as singletons. The specimen was PBMCs. The receptors originated from a woman in her forties or fifties in good health. The CDR3 runs from the conserved cysteine through the conserved F or W. The D gene is left open where the match is weak. Not every row has a clone size; where given, it reads once, few, many or a size class.

J: TRBJ2-2
size: many
length: 19
D: NA
V: TRBV15
DNA: TGTGCCACCAGCAGAGATGCGGGGTTGGGGGGCAGGAGCACCGGGGAGCTGTTTTTT
CDR3: CATSRDAGLGGRSTGELFF

J: TRBJ2-2
size: NA
length: 15
D: NA
V: TRBV9
DNA: TGTGCCAGCAGCGTAGATCCCGCGAACACCGGGGAGCTGTTTTTT
CDR3: CASSVDPANTGELFF

J: TRBJ1-2
size: many
length: 17
D: NA
V: TRBV6-2/TRBV6-3
DNA: TGTGCCAGCGTACACTCCGGGACGGGGGGGAGTAACTATGGCTACACCTTC
CDR3: CASVHSGTGGSNYGYTF

J: TRBJ2-5
size: many
length: 13
D: NA
V: TRBV20-1
DNA: TGCAGTGCTAGAGATTCCCTCATGGAGACCCAGTACTTC
CDR3: CSARDSLMETQYF

J: TRBJ2-7
size: many
length: 13
D: NA
V: TRBV12-3/TRBV12-4
DNA: TGTGCCAGCAGTCCCCCGGGTGTTGACGAGCAGTACTTC
CDR3: CASSPPGVDEQYF

J: TRBJ1-4
size: many
length: 17
D: NA
V: TRBV24-1
DNA: TGTGCCACCAGTGATGGGGCCGGGGGGGCAATCAATGAAAAACTGTTTTTT
CDR3: CATSDGAGGAINEKLFF

J: TRBJ1-6
size: many
length: 15
D: TRBD1
V: TRBV5-1
DNA: TGCGCCAGCAGCTCGGGACAGGGCGGTAATTCACCCCTCCACTTT
CDR3: CASSSGQGGNSPLHF

J: TRBJ1-4
size: many
length: 15
D: TRBD1
V: TRBV29-1
DNA: TGCAGCGTTGACGACCGGACAGGAGGAAATGAAAAACTGTTTTTT
CDR3: CSVDDRTGGNEKLFF

J: TRBJ2-7
size: many
length: 13
D: NA
V: TRBV12-3/TRBV12-4
DNA: TGTGCCAGCAGTTTTCTCGCCCTCTACGAGCAGTACTTC
CDR3: CASSFLALYEQYF

J: TRBJ1-6
size: many
length: 16
D: TRBD1
V: TRBV5-5
DNA: TGTGCCAGCAGCTTGGACGGACAGGGGGGGAATTCACCCCTCCACTTT
CDR3: CASSLDGQGGNSPLHF

J: TRBJ2-7
size: many
length: 13
D: NA
V: TRBV18
DNA: TGTGCCAGCTCACAGGGCTCTACCTACGAGCAGTACTTC
CDR3: CASSQGSTYEQYF

J: TRBJ2-2
size: NA
length: 14
D: TRBD2
V: TRBV6-5
DNA: TGTGCCAGCAGACAACTAGCGGATACCGGGGAGCTGTTTTTT
CDR3: CASRQLADTGELFF

J: TRBJ2-1
size: many
length: 15
D: TRBD2
V: TRBV20-1
DNA: TGCAGTGCTAGGGTTCGGGGACTACCGTTCAATGAGCAGTTCTTC
CDR3: CSARVRGLPFNEQFF

J: TRBJ2-1
size: many
length: 15
D: TRBD2
V: TRBV7-7
DNA: TGTGCTAGCAGCTTGGGACTAGCGGGCAACAATGAGCAGTTCTTC
CDR3: CASSLGLAGNNEQFF

J: TRBJ2-7
size: many
length: 15
D: TRBD2
V: TRBV2
DNA: TGTGCCAGCACCTTACTAGCGGTGAAGACCTACGAGCAGTACTTC
CDR3: CASTLLAVKTYEQYF

J: TRBJ1-6
size: many
length: 13
D: NA
V: TRBV6-6
DNA: TGTGCCAGCAAACGCTCCTATAATTCACCCCTCCACTTT
CDR3: CASKRSYNSPLHF

J: TRBJ2-5
size: many
length: 16
D: NA
V: TRBV5-5
DNA: TGTGCCAGCGGACTCCTCTCAGGGGCAGGGCAAGAGACCCAGTACTTC
CDR3: CASGLLSGAGQETQYF

J: TRBJ2-2
size: many
length: 16
D: NA
V: TRBV7-3
DNA: TGTGCCAGCAGCTTAGGCGGGGGCATATCTTCTGGGGAGCTGTTTTTT
CDR3: CASSLGGGISSGELFF

J: TRBJ2-1
size: few
length: 15
D: TRBD2
V: TRBV10-3
DNA: TGTGCCATCAGTGGCACCGGACTAGTTAGCGATGAGCAGTTCTTC
CDR3: CAISGTGLVSDEQFF

J: TRBJ1-6
size: many
length: 14
D: NA
V: TRBV14
DNA: TGTGCCAGCAGCTTAGCTGGGGTTGACTCACCCCTCCACTTT
CDR3: CASSLAGVDSPLHF

J: TRBJ1-5
size: few
length: 15
D: NA
V: TRBV18
DNA: TGTGCCAGCTCACTACATCAGGGGTCTGGGCAGCCCCAGCATTTT
CDR3: CASSLHQGSGQPQHF

J: TRBJ2-4
size: many
length: 13
D: TRBD1
V: TRBV5-1
DNA: TGCGCCAGCAGCGGGGGACAGGGAAACATTCAGTACTTC
CDR3: CASSGGQGNIQYF

J: TRBJ1-2
size: many
length: 12
D: NA
V: TRBV6-5
DNA: TGTGCCAGCAGTTCGGGAGGCTATGGCTACACCTTC
CDR3: CASSSGGYGYTF

J: TRBJ2-2
size: many
length: 13
D: NA
V: TRBV5-1
DNA: TGCGCCAGCAGCTTGAGTACCACCGGGGAGCTGTTTTTT
CDR3: CASSLSTTGELFF

J: TRBJ1-2
size: many
length: 14
D: NA
V: TRBV5-1
DNA: TGCGCCAGCAGCTTTATGGAGGGGAGCTATGGCTACACCTTC
CDR3: CASSFMEGSYGYTF

J: TRBJ1-3
size: many
length: 15
D: NA
V: TRBV7-9
DNA: TGTGCCAGCAGCTTTACAGGGAGCTCTGGAAACACCATATATTTT
CDR3: CASSFTGSSGNTIYF

J: TRBJ2-6
size: many
length: 17
D: TRBD2
V: TRBV28
DNA: TGTGCCAGCAGTCACGGGGGGGCCTCGTTTGGGGCCAACGTCCTGACTTTC
CDR3: CASSHGGASFGANVLTF

J: TRBJ2-2
size: many
length: 15
D: TRBD2
V: TRBV5-1
DNA: TGCGCCAGCAGCTTGGAACTAGCGGGGACCGGGGAGCTGTTTTTT
CDR3: CASSLELAGTGELFF

J: TRBJ1-2
size: many
length: 10
D: NA
V: TRBV9
DNA: TGTGCCAGCGGGCATCGAGGCTACACCTTC
CDR3: CASGHRGYTF

J: TRBJ2-7
size: many
length: 14
D: NA
V: TRBV7-9
DNA: TGTGCCAGCAGCTTGATTGACGGTTCCTACGAGCAGTACTTC
CDR3: CASSLIDGSYEQYF

J: TRBJ1-5
size: many
length: 14
D: TRBD1
V: TRBV20-1
DNA: TGCAGTGCCAAGGACAGGGTCGCCAATCAGCCCCAGCATTTT
CDR3: CSAKDRVANQPQHF

J: TRBJ2-5
size: many
length: 16
D: TRBD2
V: TRBV20-1
DNA: TGCAGTGCTAGAGATGGGCGGGGGGCCCACCAAGAGACCCAGTACTTC
CDR3: CSARDGRGAHQETQYF

J: TRBJ2-1
size: many
length: 15
D: TRBD2
V: TRBV2
DNA: TGTGCCAGCAGTGGACACAGCGGGAGGGCGAATGAGCAGTTCTTC
CDR3: CASSGHSGRANEQFF

J: TRBJ2-2
size: many
length: 14
D: NA
V: TRBV5-1
DNA: TGCGCCAGCAGAGGCAGCGCCGAAGCCGGGGAGCTGTTTTTT
CDR3: CASRGSAEAGELFF

J: TRBJ1-1
size: many
length: 15
D: TRBD1
V: TRBV5-1
DNA: TGCGCCAGCAGCATGGCGACAGGGGGAGGCACTGAAGCTTTCTTT
CDR3: CASSMATGGGTEAFF

J: TRBJ2-1
size: many
length: 18
D: TRBD1
V: TRBV24-1
DNA: TGTGCCACCAGTGATTCTCCGGGACAGGGCCTATCCTACAATGAGCAGTTCTTC
CDR3: CATSDSPGQGLSYNEQFF

J: TRBJ2-5
size: many
length: 13
D: NA
V: TRBV11-2
DNA: TGTGCCAGCAGCTTATGGGATGAAGAGACCCAGTACTTC
CDR3: CASSLWDEETQYF

J: TRBJ1-2
size: many
length: 14
D: NA
V: TRBV5-1
DNA: TGCGCCAGCAGCTTGGTAGCGGGATCGTACGGCTACACCTTC
CDR3: CASSLVAGSYGYTF

J: TRBJ1-6
size: many
length: 15
D: NA
V: TRBV7-3
DNA: TGTGCCAGCAGCCCCTCCGGGGGGAGGAATTCACCCCTCCACTTT
CDR3: CASSPSGGRNSPLHF

J: TRBJ2-7
size: many
length: 11
D: NA
V: TRBV29-1
DNA: TGCAGCGTTGATGGGACCTACGAGCAGTACTTC
CDR3: CSVDGTYEQYF

J: TRBJ2-7
size: NA
length: 14
D: TRBD1
V: TRBV20-1
DNA: TGCAGTGCCAGTCGGGACAGGGGGCTATACGAGCAGTACTTC
CDR3: CSASRDRGLYEQYF

J: TRBJ2-2
size: many
length: 14
D: NA
V: TRBV12-3/TRBV12-4
DNA: TGTGCCAGCAGTACCCGGATGAGGGGCGGGGAGCTGTTTTTT
CDR3: CASSTRMRGGELFF

J: TRBJ2-2
size: many
length: 17
D: NA
V: TRBV5-1
DNA: TGCGCCAGCAGCTTGTTGCACGTGGGAGGAAACACCGGGGAGCTGTTTTTT
CDR3: CASSLLHVGGNTGELFF

J: TRBJ2-3
size: NA
length: 13
D: NA
V: TRBV5-6
DNA: TGTGCCAGCAGCACCGCGGGGATCGATACGCAGTATTTT
CDR3: CASSTAGIDTQYF

J: TRBJ2-1
size: many
length: 14
D: TRBD2
V: TRBV12-3/TRBV12-4
DNA: TGTGCCAGCAGTTTAGCAGTTGGAGCGGGGGGGCAGTTCTTC
CDR3: CASSLAVGAGGQFF

J: TRBJ1-6
size: NA
length: 16
D: TRBD1
V: TRBV28
DNA: TGTGCCAGCAGTTCCGTACAGGGGGCTCCGTATTCACCCCTCCACTTT
CDR3: CASSSVQGAPYSPLHF

J: TRBJ2-1
size: few
length: 15
D: NA
V: TRBV7-3
DNA: TGTGCCAGCAGCTTTCTACCCGGGGGTATGAATGAGCAGTTCTTC
CDR3: CASSFLPGGMNEQFF